This T cell receptor (beta chain) appears in the sequencing data of a study of T-cell memory formation after mild COVID-19. Study conclusions and caveats: A second wave expanding day 15 to 37 was CD4+-biased; contracting clones were balanced.

Trimming took off 6 bases at V and 3 bases at J, with 11 bases between the two ends. The CDR3 has 12 residues. Germline lookup yields CDR1 DFQATT and CDR2 SNEGSKA (reference sequence). A remark on this clonotype: Antigen: not known.

Sample barcodes and UMIs were carried by the TCR alpha and TCR beta cDNA libraries that 5'RACE generated with constant-segment primers. A single record per CDR3 protein comes from TCRdb applying MiXCR to the 5' RACE reads. The sample includes under 300,000 distinct CDR3 sequences, 16% of them seen just once. Specimen: PBMCs or a T cell subset sorted from them (not recorded which). The chain is built from TRBV20-1 and TRBJ1-1; D is possibly TRBD1 (6 bases). The receptor comes from a young man who had mild COVID-19 (a few samples of this study predate the infection). Cell type and time point are not known. This CDR3 is CSAVRGHTEAFF. In nucleotides, the CDR3 is TGCAGTGCCGTGCGGGGGCACACTGAAGCTTTCTTT.